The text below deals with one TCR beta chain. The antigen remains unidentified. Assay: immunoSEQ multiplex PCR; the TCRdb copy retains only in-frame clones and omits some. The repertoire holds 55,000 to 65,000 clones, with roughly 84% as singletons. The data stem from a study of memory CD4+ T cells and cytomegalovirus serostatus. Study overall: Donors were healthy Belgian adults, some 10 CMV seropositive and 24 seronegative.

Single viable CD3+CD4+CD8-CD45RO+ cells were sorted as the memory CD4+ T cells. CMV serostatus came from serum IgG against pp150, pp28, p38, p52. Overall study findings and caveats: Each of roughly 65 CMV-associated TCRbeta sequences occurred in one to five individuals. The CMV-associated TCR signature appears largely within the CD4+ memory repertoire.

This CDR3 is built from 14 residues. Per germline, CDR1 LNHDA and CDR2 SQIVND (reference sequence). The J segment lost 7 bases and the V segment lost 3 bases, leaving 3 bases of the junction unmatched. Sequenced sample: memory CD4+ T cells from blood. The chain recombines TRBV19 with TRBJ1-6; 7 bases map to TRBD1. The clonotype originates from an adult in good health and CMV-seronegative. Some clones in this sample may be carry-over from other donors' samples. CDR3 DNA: TGTGCCAGTAGTATGGACAGGTCGAATTCACCCCTCCACTTT. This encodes CASSMDRSNSPLHF.